Listed below are T cell receptor beta chains from one sample, sequenced in a study of beta chain features in type 1 diabetes. Only in-frame clones appear in the TCRdb table, and some are missing; sequencing was by immunoSEQ multiplex PCR. The data hold 95,000 to 150,000 clones, with 16% observed a single time. The sample consisted of central memory CD4+ T cells from blood. The origin of the receptors is a man aged 25-40 years with type 1 diabetes. Each CDR3 is given with its conserved first and last residue. The D gene is left open where the match is weak. A row's size may be missing; if present it is once, few, many or a size class.

j_call: TRBJ1-2
clone_size: -
v_call: TRBV5-1
d_call: TRBD1
cdr3_nt: TGCGCCAGCACGGGACAGGCGAACTATGGCTACACCTTC
cdr3_aa: CASTGQANYGYTF

j_call: TRBJ2-1
clone_size: -
v_call: TRBV5-1
d_call: -
cdr3_nt: TGCGCCAGCAGCTTGGACAGGAATGAGCAGTTCTTC
cdr3_aa: CASSLDRNEQFF

j_call: TRBJ2-3
clone_size: few
v_call: TRBV5-1
d_call: -
cdr3_nt: TGCGCCAGCAGCCCCAGGGACCTGGGAGATACGCAGTATTTT
cdr3_aa: CASSPRDLGDTQYF

j_call: TRBJ2-3
clone_size: -
v_call: TRBV5-6
d_call: TRBD2
cdr3_nt: TGTGCCAGCAGCTTGCGGGGGGGCCAGAGAACAGATACGCAGTATTTT
cdr3_aa: CASSLRGGQRTDTQYF

j_call: TRBJ1-2
clone_size: -
v_call: TRBV29-1
d_call: TRBD1
cdr3_nt: TGCAGCGTTGAAGACCCGGACAGGCACTATGGCTACACCTTC
cdr3_aa: CSVEDPDRHYGYTF

j_call: TRBJ2-1
clone_size: few
v_call: TRBV29-1
d_call: -
cdr3_nt: TGCAGCCTCTCAGGGTCCTACAATGAGCAGTTCTTC
cdr3_aa: CSLSGSYNEQFF

j_call: TRBJ2-1
clone_size: -
v_call: TRBV9
d_call: TRBD2
cdr3_nt: TGTGCCAGCAGCGCTAGCGGGGGGGACTACAATGAGCAGTTCTTC
cdr3_aa: CASSASGGDYNEQFF

j_call: TRBJ1-3
clone_size: -
v_call: TRBV9
d_call: -
cdr3_nt: TGTGCCAGCAGCTTATCAGGGTCTGGAAACACCATATATTTT
cdr3_aa: CASSLSGSGNTIYF

j_call: TRBJ1-4
clone_size: few
v_call: TRBV5-1
d_call: -
cdr3_nt: TGCGCCAGCAGCTTGTCTCCAGGGGATGAAAAACTGTTTTTT
cdr3_aa: CASSLSPGDEKLFF

j_call: TRBJ2-7
clone_size: -
v_call: TRBV7-8
d_call: -
cdr3_nt: TGTGCCAGCAGCAGAGGAGTGGAGCAGTACTTC
cdr3_aa: CASSRGVEQYF

j_call: TRBJ2-5
clone_size: -
v_call: TRBV29-1
d_call: -
cdr3_nt: TGCAGCGTTCGGCCACGAGGGCTGGAGACCCAGTACTTC
cdr3_aa: CSVRPRGLETQYF

j_call: TRBJ1-1
clone_size: -
v_call: TRBV29-1
d_call: -
cdr3_nt: TGCAGCGTTGTGAAGGGTAGTGGCACTGAAGCTTTCTTT
cdr3_aa: CSVVKGSGTEAFF

j_call: TRBJ2-3
clone_size: -
v_call: TRBV7-8
d_call: TRBD2
cdr3_nt: TGTGCCAGCAGCGCCCTGGGGACGGCGGGGGGGAGGAGGGATACGCAGTATTTT
cdr3_aa: CASSALGTAGGRRDTQYF

j_call: TRBJ2-1
clone_size: -
v_call: TRBV4-3
d_call: TRBD1
cdr3_nt: TGCGCCAGCAGCCAAGATCCAGGGGGCTCTGACAATGAGCAGTTCTTC
cdr3_aa: CASSQDPGGSDNEQFF

j_call: TRBJ2-3
clone_size: few
v_call: TRBV18
d_call: -
cdr3_nt: TGTGCCAGCTCACCACCTCCGGGGGGCGCGGGAGATACGCAGTATTTT
cdr3_aa: CASSPPPGGAGDTQYF

j_call: TRBJ1-1
clone_size: -
v_call: TRBV10-3
d_call: -
cdr3_nt: TGTGCCATCAGGGGGACGGACACTGAAGCTTTCTTT
cdr3_aa: CAIRGTDTEAFF